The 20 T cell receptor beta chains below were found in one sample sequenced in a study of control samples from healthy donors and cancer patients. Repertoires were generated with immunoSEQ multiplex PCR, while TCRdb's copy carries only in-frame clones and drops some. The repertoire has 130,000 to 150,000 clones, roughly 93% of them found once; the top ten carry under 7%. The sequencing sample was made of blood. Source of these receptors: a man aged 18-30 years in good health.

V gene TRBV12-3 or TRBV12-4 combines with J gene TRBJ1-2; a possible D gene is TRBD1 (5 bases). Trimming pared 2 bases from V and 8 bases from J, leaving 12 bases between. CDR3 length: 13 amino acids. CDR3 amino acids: CASSLHDRAGYTF. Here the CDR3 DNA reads TGTGCCAGCAGTTTACACGACAGAGCGGGCTACACCTTC.

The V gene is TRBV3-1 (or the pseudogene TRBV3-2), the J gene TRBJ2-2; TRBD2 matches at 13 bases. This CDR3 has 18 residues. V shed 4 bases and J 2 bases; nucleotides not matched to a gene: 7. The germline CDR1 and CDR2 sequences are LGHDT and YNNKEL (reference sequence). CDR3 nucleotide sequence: TGTGCCAGCAGCCCAATACTAGCGGGAGGGGGAAACACCGGGGAGCTGTTTTTT. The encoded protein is CASSPILAGGGNTGELFF.

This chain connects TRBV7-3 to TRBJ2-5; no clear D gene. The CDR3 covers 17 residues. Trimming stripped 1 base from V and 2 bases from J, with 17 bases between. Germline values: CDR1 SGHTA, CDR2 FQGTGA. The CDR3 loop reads CASSLNPPAWDQETQYF. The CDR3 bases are TGTGCCAGCAGCTTAAATCCCCCGGCATGGGATCAAGAGACCCAGTACTTC.

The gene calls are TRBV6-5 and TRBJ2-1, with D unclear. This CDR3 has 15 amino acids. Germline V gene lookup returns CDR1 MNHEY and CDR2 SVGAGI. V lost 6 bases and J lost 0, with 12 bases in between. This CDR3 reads CASRGAQTSYNEQFF. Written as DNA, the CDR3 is TGTGCCAGCAGAGGTGCACAGACCTCCTACAATGAGCAGTTCTTC.

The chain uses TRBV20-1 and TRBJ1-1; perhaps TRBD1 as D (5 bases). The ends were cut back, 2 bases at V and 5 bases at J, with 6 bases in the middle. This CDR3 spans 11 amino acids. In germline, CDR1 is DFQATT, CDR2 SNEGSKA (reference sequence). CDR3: CSARTGTEAFF. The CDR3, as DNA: TGCAGTGCTAGAACAGGAACTGAAGCTTTCTTT.

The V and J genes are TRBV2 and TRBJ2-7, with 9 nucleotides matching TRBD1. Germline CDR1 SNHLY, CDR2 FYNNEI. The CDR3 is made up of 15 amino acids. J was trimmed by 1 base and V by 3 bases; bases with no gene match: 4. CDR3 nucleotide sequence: TGTGCCAGCAGTGACGAGGACAGGGGATCCTACGAGCAGTACTTC. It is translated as CASSDEDRGSYEQYF.

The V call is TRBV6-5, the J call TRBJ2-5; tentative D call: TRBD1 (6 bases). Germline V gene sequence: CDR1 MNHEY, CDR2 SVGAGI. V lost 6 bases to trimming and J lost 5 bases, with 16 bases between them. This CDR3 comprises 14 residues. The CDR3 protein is CASSHRVSWETQYF. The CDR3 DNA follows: TGTGCCAGCAGCCACAGGGTTAGTTGGGAGACCCAGTACTTC.

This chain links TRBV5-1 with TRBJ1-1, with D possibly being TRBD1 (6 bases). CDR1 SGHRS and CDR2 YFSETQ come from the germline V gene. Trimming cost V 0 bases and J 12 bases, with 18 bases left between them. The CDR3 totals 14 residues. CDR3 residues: CASSLVPWQGYPFF. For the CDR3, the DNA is TGCGCCAGCAGCTTGGTACCATGGCAGGGGTACCCTTTCTTT.

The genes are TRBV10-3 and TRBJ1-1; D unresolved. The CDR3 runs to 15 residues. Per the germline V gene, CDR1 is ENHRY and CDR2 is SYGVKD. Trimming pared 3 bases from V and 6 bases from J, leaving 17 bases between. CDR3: CAISDFSSRRPEAFF. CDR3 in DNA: TGTGCCATCAGTGATTTTTCTTCTCGCCGGCCTGAAGCTTTCTTT.

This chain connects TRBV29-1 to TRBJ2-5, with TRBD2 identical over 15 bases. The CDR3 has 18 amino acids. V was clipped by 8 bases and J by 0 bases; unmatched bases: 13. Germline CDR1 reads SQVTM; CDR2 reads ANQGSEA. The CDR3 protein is CSLLGTSGGRTHQETQYF. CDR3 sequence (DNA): TGCAGCCTGCTAGGGACTAGCGGGGGGCGAACCCACCAAGAGACCCAGTACTTC.

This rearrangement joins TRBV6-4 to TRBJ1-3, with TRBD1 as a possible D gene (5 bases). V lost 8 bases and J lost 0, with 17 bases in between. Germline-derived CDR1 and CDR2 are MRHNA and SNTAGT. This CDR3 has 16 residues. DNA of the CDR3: TGTGCCAGCCCCCGAACAGGAACCAACTCTGGAAACACCATATATTTT. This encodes CASPRTGTNSGNTIYF.

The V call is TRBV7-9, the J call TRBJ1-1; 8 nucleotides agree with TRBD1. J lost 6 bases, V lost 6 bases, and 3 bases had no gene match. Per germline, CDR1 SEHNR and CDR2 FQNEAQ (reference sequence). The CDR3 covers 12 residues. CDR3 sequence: CASRSGGPEAFF. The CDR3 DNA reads TGTGCCAGCAGGTCAGGGGGCCCTGAAGCTTTCTTT.

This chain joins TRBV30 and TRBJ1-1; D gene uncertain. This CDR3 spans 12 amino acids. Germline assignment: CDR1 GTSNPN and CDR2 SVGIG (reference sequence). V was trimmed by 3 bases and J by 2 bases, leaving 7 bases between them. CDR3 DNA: TGTGCCTGGAGAGAGAAAAACACTGAAGCTTTCTTT. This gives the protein CAWREKNTEAFF.

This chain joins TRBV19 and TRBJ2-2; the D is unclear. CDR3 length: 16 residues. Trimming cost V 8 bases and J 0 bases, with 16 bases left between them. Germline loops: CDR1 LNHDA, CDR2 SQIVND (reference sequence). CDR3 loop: CASYPNPYPNTGELFF. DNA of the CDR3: TGTGCCAGTTACCCGAACCCTTACCCGAACACCGGGGAGCTGTTTTTT.

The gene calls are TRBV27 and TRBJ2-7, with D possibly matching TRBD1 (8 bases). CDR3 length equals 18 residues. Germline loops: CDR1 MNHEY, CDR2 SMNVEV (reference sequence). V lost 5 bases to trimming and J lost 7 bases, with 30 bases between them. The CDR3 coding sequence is TGTGCCAGCAGTATCCACGGCCGGGACTACAGGGGGGGAAGGGAGCAGTACTTC. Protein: CASSIHGRDYRGGREQYF.

The CDR3 nucleotides are TGTGCCATCAGTGGTCGGGGGAGGCAGGCCTCCTACGAGCAGTACTTC. It specifies CAISGRGRQASYEQYF. The rearrangement joins TRBV10-3 to TRBJ2-7; maybe TRBD2 (6 bases). This CDR3 is built from 16 residues. Trimming removed 4 bases at V and 0 bases at J, with 16 bases between. Germline V gene lookup returns CDR1 ENHRY and CDR2 SYGVKD.

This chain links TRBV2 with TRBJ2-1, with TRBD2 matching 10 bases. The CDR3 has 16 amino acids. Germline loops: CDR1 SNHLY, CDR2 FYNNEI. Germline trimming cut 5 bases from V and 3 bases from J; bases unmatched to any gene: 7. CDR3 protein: CASSSLAGSSYNEQFF. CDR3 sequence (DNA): TGTGCCAGCAGTTCACTAGCGGGATCGAGCTACAATGAGCAGTTCTTC.

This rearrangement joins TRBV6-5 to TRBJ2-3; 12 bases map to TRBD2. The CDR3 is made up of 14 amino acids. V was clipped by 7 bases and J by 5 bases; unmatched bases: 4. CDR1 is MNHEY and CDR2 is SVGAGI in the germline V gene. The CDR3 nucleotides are TGTGCCAGCACTAGCGGGGGGGCGGGAGATACGCAGTATTTT. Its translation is CASTSGGAGDTQYF.

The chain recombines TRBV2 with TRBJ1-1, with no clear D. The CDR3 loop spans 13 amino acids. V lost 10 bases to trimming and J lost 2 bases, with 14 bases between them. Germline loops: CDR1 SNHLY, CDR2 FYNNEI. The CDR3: CATTVGRNTEAFF. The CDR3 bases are TGTGCCACCACAGTGGGGAGAAACACTGAAGCTTTCTTT.

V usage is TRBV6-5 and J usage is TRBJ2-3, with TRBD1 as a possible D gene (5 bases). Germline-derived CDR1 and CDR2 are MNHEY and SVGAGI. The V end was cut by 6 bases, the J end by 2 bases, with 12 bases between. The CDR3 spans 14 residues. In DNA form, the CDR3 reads TGTGCCAGCAGAGGGCAGGGCACCACAGATACGCAGTATTTT. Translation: CASRGQGTTDTQYF.